Listed here are 16 T cell receptor beta chains from one sample, sequenced in a study of blood T cell repertoires in COVID-19. Assay used: immunoSEQ multiplex PCR; TCRdb lists only in-frame clones, some missing. In the table there are 300,000 or so clones, more than 80% of which are singletons. The material sequenced was PBMCs or T cells enriched from blood (not recorded which). Receptors were obtained from a woman under 40 who had recovered from COVID-19.

This clone was seen just once. The chain employs TRBV11-2 and TRBJ1-2, with D possibly TRBD1 on 5 matching bases. With 1 base removed from V and 5 bases from J, the gap between germline ends came to 11 bases. Germline CDR1 SGHAT, CDR2 FQNNGV. CDR3 length: 14 residues. The CDR3 coding sequence is TGTGCCAGCAGCTTAGCAGGGTCCGGATATGGCTACACCTTC. Translating it yields CASSLAGSGYGYTF.

The chain recombines TRBV7-8 with TRBJ2-4, with a possible D match to TRBD1 (5 bases). The CDR3 loop spans 13 amino acids. With 1 base removed from V and 10 bases from J, the gap between germline ends came to 11 bases. Germline-derived CDR1 and CDR2 are SGHVS and FQNEAQ. CDR3 residues: CASSLGEDSIQYF. The CDR3 nucleotides read TGTGCCAGCAGCTTAGGGGAAGACAGTATTCAGTACTTC.

The chain carries TRBV6-2 or TRBV6-3 and TRBJ2-7; D unclear. V dropped 3 bases and J dropped 3 bases, with 12 bases sitting between them. This CDR3 spans 14 amino acids. Germline-derived CDR1 and CDR2 are MNHEY and SVGEGT. This chain's CDR3 is CASSYRGTYYEQYF. The CDR3 DNA reads TGTGCCAGCAGTTATCGCGGAACCTACTACGAGCAGTACTTC.

The chain combines TRBV27 with TRBJ2-3, with 13 bases identical to TRBD2. The CDR3 is 18 amino acids. V was pared by 5 bases and J by 3 bases, with 11 bases of the junction left unmatched. From germline, CDR1 is MNHEY and CDR2 SMNVEV (reference sequence). CDR3 sequence (DNA): TGTGCCAGCAGTACCTCTGCCGGGACTAGCGGGACGACAGATACGCAGTATTTT. It translates to CASSTSAGTSGTTDTQYF.

In this sample, this clone turned up once. The rearrangement uses TRBV4-3 and TRBJ2-7; TRBD2 aligns across 8 bases. CDR3 length: 15 residues. Germline V gene data show CDR1 as LGHNA and CDR2 as YSLEER. The junction had 4 bases not matched to a gene; V was cut back by 0 bases and J by 3 bases. CDR3 amino acids: CASSQDVAGGYEQYF. CDR3 in DNA: TGCGCCAGCAGCCAAGATGTCGCGGGGGGCTACGAGCAGTACTTC.

The chain couples TRBV27 to TRBJ2-3; D is perhaps TRBD1 (7 bases). Looked up from germline, CDR1 is MNHEY and CDR2 is SMNVEV (reference sequence). Trimming took 4 bases from V and 7 from J, leaving 15 bases between them. The CDR3 totals 14 residues. The CDR3 region is CASSSQGGSNTQYF. The CDR3 DNA is TGTGCCAGCAGTTCCCAGGGGGGCTCAAATACGCAGTATTTT.

The genes are TRBV9 and TRBJ2-3; TRBD2 aligns across 10 bases. The V gene end was trimmed by 4 bases and the J gene end by 3 bases; junction bases not matched to a gene: 5. Germline V gene lookup returns CDR1 SGDLS and CDR2 YYNGEE. The CDR3 loop spans 15 amino acids. CDR3 nucleotide sequence: TGTGCCAGCAGCCCACGACTAGCGGGTACAGATACGCAGTATTTT. Protein sequence: CASSPRLAGTDTQYF.

The chain carries TRBV5-6 and TRBJ2-3; 12 bases map to TRBD2. Germline lookup yields CDR1 SGHDT and CDR2 YYEEEE. The junction had 17 bases not matched to a gene; V was cut back by 4 bases and J by 5 bases. The CDR3 loop spans 19 amino acids. The CDR3 here is CASSVTGRLAGGRLDTQYF. CDR3 DNA: TGTGCCAGCAGCGTGACAGGAAGGCTAGCGGGAGGGCGCTTAGATACGCAGTATTTT.

J is TRBJ2-6 and V is TRBV9; no clear D. The CDR3 loop spans 17 amino acids. With 4 bases removed from V and 1 base from J, the gap between germline ends came to 15 bases. CDR1 SGDLS and CDR2 YYNGEE come from the germline V gene. The DNA for the CDR3 is TGTGCCAGCAGCAGCAGGATTCTCGATTCTGGGGCCAACGTCCTGACTTTC. Its translation is CASSSRILDSGANVLTF.

This clone was picked up one time. The chain uses TRBV28 and TRBJ2-7; 9 positions agree with TRBD1. J lost 5 bases, V lost 3 bases, and 5 bases had no gene match. Germline V lookup: CDR1 MDHEN, CDR2 SYDVKM. CDR3 length equals 14 residues. Written as DNA, the CDR3 is TGTGCCAGCAGTTTCCTCCGGGACAGGGACGAGCAGTACTTC. It encodes CASSFLRDRDEQYF.

This clone was detected once. The chain's CDR3 is CASSLGLAPDTQYF. CDR3 coding DNA: TGTGCCAGCAGCTTGGGACTAGCTCCAGATACGCAGTATTTT. The gene calls are TRBV7-3 and TRBJ2-3; 9 bases map to TRBD2. Trimming cost V 3 bases and J 4 bases; bases outside gene matches: 2. This CDR3 contains 14 residues. CDR1 and CDR2 from the germline V gene are SGHTA and FQGTGA.

The chain recombines TRBV6-5 with TRBJ2-3; 11 bases are shared with TRBD2. This CDR3 comprises 16 residues. The germline V gene encodes CDR1 MNHEY and CDR2 SVGAGI. The V segment lost 2 bases and the J segment 4 bases; nucleotides outside the gene matches: 5. The CDR3 nucleotides are TGTGCCAGCAGTTACGGTAGCGGGAGGGCCCCAGATACGCAGTATTTT. Protein product: CASSYGSGRAPDTQYF.

This clone was observed once. The chain recombines TRBV7-2 with TRBJ2-2; TRBD2 aligns across 7 bases. CDR1 is SGHTA, CDR2 FQGNSA, per germline. The CDR3 has 18 residues. V lost 2 bases to trimming and J lost 4 bases; unmatched junction nucleotides: 13. The CDR3 spells CASSLKRVSGGGTGELFF. CDR3 nucleotide sequence: TGTGCCAGCAGCTTAAAGAGGGTATCGGGAGGCGGCACCGGGGAGCTGTTTTTT.

This clone was seen a single time. The rearrangement links TRBV2 to TRBJ2-3, with 9 bases aligning to TRBD2. Trimming removed 4 bases from V and 7 bases from J; junction bases left unmatched: 9. CDR3 length: 15 residues. Germline CDR1 SNHLY, CDR2 FYNNEI. The CDR3, as DNA: TGTGCCAGCAGTGTAGTAGCGGGAGCATCATATACGCAGTATTTT. It is translated as CASSVVAGASYTQYF.

The chain carries TRBV5-8 and TRBJ1-5, with TRBD1 identical over 7 bases. V lost 3 bases and J lost 2; bases outside the gene matches: 11. Per the germline V gene, CDR1 is SGHTS and CDR2 is YDEGEE. The CDR3 spans 17 residues. The CDR3 here is CASSSAEGTAGNQPQHF. CDR3 DNA sequence: TGTGCCAGCAGCTCGGCCGAAGGGACAGCCGGCAATCAGCCCCAGCATTTT.

The V gene is TRBV27, the J gene TRBJ2-7; tentative D call: TRBD1 (5 bases). Trimming left V 5 bases short and J 6 bases short, with 14 bases between. Germline values: CDR1 MNHEY, CDR2 SMNVEV (reference sequence). This CDR3 is 13 amino acids long. CDR3 bases: TGTGCCAGCAGTCGACAGAGGCCGGGCGAGCAGTACTTC. Translated: CASSRQRPGEQYF.